The subject of this entry is one TCR beta chain. V lost 3 bases and J 1 base, leaving 6 bases between the germline ends. Per the germline V gene, CDR1 is SGHTA and CDR2 is FQGNSA. The CDR3 spans 13 residues. This record belongs to a study of control samples from healthy donors and cancer patients. Sequencing was performed with immunoSEQ multiplex PCR; in TCRdb, only in-frame clones are kept and a portion is missing. The repertoire holds about 160,000 clones, about 94% seen once, with 14% in the top ten. Source material: PBMCs. The receptor comes from a man aged 55-75 years with colorectal cancer. The chain recombines TRBV7-2 with TRBJ1-1, with D unresolved. CDR3 residues: CASSFQPNTEAFF. The CDR3 nucleotides read TGTGCCAGCAGCTTCCAGCCGAACACTGAAGCTTTCTTT.